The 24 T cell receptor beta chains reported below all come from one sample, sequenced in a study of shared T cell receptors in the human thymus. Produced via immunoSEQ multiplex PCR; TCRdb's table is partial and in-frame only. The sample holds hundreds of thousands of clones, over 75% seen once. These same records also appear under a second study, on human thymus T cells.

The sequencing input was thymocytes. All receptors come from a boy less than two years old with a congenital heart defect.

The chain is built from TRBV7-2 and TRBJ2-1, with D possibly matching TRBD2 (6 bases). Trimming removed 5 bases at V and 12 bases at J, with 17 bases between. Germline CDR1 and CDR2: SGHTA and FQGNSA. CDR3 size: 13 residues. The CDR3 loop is CASSPGLSSWQFF. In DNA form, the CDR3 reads TGTGCCAGCAGCCCGGGACTCTCCTCGTGGCAGTTCTTC. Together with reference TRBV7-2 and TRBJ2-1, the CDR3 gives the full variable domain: GAGVSQSPSNKVTEKGKDVELRCDPISGHTALYWYRQSLGQGLEFLIYFQGNSAPDKSGLPSDRFSAERTGGSVSTLTIQRTQQEDSAVYLCASSPGLSSWQFFGPGTRLTVL.

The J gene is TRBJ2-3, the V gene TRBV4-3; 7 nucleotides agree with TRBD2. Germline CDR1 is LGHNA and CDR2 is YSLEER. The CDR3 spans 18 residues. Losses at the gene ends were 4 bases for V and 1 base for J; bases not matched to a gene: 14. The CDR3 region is CASSPATLAARGTDTQYF. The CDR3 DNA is TGCGCCAGCAGCCCGGCGACCCTAGCGGCCAGGGGCACAGATACGCAGTATTTT.

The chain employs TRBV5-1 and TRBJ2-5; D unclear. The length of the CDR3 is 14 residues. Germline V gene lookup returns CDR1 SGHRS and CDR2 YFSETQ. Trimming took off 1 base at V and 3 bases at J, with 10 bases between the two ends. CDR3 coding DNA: TGCGCCAGCAGCTTGAGACAAGGCGAAGAGACCCAGTACTTC. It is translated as CASSLRQGEETQYF.

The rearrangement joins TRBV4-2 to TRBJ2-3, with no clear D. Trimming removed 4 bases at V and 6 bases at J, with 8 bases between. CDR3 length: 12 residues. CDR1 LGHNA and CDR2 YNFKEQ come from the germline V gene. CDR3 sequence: CASSLWSDTQYF. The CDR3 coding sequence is TGTGCCAGCAGCCTGTGGAGCGATACGCAGTATTTT.

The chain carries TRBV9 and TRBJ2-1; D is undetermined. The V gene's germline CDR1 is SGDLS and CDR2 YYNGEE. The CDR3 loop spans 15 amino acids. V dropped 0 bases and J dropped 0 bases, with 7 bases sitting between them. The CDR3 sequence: CASSVVDSSYNEQFF. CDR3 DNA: TGTGCCAGCAGCGTAGTTGATAGCTCCTACAATGAGCAGTTCTTC.

CDR3 protein: CATSMVIGGGPVSGELFF. The CDR3, as DNA: TGTGCCACCAGCATGGTGATAGGGGGAGGGCCCGTATCCGGGGAGCTGTTTTTT. J is TRBJ2-2 and V is TRBV15; D possibly corresponds to TRBD2 (7 bases). V shed 4 bases and J shed 6 bases, with 24 bases lying between them. This CDR3 contains 18 residues. Germline V gene data show CDR1 as LNHNV and CDR2 as YYDKDF (reference sequence).

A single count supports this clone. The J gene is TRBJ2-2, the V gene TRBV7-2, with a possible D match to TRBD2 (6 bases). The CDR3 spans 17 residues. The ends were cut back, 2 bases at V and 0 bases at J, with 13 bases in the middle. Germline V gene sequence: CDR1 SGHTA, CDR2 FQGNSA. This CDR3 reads CASSLLVRGTNTGELFF. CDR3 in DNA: TGTGCCAGCAGCTTATTAGTTCGCGGGACGAACACCGGGGAGCTGTTTTTT.

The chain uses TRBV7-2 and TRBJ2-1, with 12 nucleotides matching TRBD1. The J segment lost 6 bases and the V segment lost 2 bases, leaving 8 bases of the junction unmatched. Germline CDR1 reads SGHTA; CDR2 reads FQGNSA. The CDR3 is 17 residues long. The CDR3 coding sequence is TGTGCCAGCAGCTTAAGGAAAGGGACAGGGGGCTGCAATGAGCAGTTCTTC. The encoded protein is CASSLRKGTGGCNEQFF. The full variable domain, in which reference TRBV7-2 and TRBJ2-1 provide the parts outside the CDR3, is GAGVSQSPSNKVTEKGKDVELRCDPISGHTALYWYRQSLGQGLEFLIYFQGNSAPDKSGLPSDRFSAERTGGSVSTLTIQRTQQEDSAVYLCASSLRKGTGGCNEQFFGPGTRLTVL.

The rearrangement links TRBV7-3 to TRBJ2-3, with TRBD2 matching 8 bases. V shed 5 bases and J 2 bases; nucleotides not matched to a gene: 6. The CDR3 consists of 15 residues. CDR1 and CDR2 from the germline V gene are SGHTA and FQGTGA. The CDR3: CASSPLAGPTDTQYF. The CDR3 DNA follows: TGTGCCAGCAGCCCATTAGCGGGGCCCACAGATACGCAGTATTTT.

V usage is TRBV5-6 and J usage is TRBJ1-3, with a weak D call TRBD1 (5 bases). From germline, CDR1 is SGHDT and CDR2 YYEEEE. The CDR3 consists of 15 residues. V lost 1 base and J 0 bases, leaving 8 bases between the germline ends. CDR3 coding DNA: TGTGCCAGCAGCTTGCGGAGGGGCTCTGGAAACACCATATATTTT. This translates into CASSLRRGSGNTIYF.

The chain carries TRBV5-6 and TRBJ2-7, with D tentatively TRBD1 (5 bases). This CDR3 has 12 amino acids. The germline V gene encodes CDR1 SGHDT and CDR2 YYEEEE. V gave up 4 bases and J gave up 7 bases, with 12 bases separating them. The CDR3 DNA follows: TGTGCCAGCAGCCTACCGCAGGGAGAGCAGTACTTC. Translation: CASSLPQGEQYF.

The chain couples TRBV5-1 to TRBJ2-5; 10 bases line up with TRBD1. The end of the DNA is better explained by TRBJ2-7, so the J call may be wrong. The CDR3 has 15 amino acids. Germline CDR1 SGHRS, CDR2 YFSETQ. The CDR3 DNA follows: TGCGCCAGCAGCCAAGGACAGGGGGAGACCTACGAGCAGTACTTC. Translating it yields CASSQGQGETYEQYF.

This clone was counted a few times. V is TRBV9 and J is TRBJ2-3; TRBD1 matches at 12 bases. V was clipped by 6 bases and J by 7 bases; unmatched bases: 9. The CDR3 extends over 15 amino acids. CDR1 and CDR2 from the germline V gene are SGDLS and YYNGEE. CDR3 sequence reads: CASTVGTGGMYTQYF. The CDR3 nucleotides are TGTGCCAGCACGGTGGGGACAGGGGGCATGTATACGCAGTATTTT.

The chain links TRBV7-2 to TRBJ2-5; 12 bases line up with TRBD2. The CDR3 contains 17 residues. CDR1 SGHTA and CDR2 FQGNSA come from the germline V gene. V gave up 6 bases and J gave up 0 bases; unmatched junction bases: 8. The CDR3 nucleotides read TGTGCCAGCAGAGCCTCCCGGACTAGCGGGAACCAAGAGACCCAGTACTTC. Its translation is CASRASRTSGNQETQYF.

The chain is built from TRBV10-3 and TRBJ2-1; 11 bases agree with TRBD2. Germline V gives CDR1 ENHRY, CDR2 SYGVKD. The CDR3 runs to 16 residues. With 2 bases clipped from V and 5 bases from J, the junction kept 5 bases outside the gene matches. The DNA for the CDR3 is TGTGCCATCAGTGAGATAGCGGGAGGGCCCCACAATGAGCAGTTCTTC. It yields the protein CAISEIAGGPHNEQFF.

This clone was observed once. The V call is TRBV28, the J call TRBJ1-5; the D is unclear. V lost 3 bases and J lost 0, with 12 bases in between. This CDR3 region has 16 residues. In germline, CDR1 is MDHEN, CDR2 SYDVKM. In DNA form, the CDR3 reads TGTGCCAGCAGTTTGCAGGATTTTTATAGCAATCAGCCCCAGCATTTT. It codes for CASSLQDFYSNQPQHF.

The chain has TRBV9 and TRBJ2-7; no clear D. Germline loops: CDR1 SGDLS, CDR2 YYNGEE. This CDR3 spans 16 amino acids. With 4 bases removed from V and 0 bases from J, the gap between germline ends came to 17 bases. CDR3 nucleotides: TGTGCCAGCAGCCCTCCCGGCGAGCGAAACTCCTACGAGCAGTACTTC. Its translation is CASSPPGERNSYEQYF.

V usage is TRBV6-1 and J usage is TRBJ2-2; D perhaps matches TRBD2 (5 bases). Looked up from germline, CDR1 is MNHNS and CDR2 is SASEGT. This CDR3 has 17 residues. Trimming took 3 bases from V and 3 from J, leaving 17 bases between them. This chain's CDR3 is CASSDCNGRGYTGELFF. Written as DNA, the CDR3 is TGTGCCAGCAGTGATTGCAATGGGAGAGGATACACCGGGGAGCTGTTTTTT.

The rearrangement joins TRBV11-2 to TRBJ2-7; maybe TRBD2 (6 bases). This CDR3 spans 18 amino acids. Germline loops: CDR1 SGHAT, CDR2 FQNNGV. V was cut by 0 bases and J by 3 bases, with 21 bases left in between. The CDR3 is CASSLDRQGGGISYEQYF. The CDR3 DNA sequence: TGTGCCAGCAGCTTAGATCGGCAAGGTGGCGGGATTAGCTACGAGCAGTACTTC. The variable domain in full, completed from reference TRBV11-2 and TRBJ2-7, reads EAGVAQSPRYKIIEKRQSVAFWCNPISGHATLYWYQQILGQGPKLLIQFQNNGVVDDSQLPKDRFSAERLKGVDSTLKIQPAKLEDSAVYLCASSLDRQGGGISYEQYFGPGTRLTVT.

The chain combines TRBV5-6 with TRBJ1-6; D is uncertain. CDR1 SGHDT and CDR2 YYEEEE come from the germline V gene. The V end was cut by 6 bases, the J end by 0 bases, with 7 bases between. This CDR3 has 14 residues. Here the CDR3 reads CASTDLSYNSPLHF. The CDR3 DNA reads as TGTGCCAGCACAGATCTCTCCTATAATTCACCCCTCCACTTT.

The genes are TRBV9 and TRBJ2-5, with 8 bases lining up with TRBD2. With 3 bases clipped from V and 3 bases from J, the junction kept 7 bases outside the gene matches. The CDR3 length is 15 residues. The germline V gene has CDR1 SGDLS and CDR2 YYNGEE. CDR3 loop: CASSAGGVEKETQYF. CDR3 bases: TGTGCCAGCAGCGCGGGGGGGGTAGAAAAAGAGACCCAGTACTTC. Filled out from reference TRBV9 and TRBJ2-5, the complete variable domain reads DSGVTQTPKHLITATGQRVTLRCSPRSGDLSVYWYQQSLDQGLQFLIQYYNGEERAKGNILERFSAQQFPDLHSELNLSSLELGDSALYFCASSAGGVEKETQYFGPGTRLLVL.

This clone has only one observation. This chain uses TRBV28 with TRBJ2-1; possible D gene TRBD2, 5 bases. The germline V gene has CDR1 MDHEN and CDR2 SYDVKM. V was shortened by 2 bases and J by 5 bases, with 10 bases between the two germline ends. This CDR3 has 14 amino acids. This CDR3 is CASSLGSEDNEQFF. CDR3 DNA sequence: TGTGCCAGCAGTTTAGGTTCGGAGGACAATGAGCAGTTCTTC.

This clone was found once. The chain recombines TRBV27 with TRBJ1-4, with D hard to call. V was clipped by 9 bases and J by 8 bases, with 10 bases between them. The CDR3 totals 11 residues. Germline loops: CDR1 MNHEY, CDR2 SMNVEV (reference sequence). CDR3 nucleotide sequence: TGTGCCAGGCACCCACAGGAAAAACTGTTTTTT. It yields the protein CARHPQEKLFF.

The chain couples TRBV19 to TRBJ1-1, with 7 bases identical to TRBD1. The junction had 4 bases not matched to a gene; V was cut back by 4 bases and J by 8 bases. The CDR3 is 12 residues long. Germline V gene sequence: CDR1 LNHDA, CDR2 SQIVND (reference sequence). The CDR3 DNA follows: TGTGCCAGTAGTACGTTACAGGGGGAAGCTTTCTTT. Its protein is CASSTLQGEAFF.